This T cell receptor beta chain is from a study of memory CD4+ T cells and cytomegalovirus serostatus. Study information: Healthy Belgian adult donors included fewer than 10 CMV-positive and some 23 CMV-negative people.

This clone appeared a single time. Its antigen is unidentified. This CDR3 spans 18 amino acids. CDR1 is GTSNPN and CDR2 is SVGIG in the germline V gene (reference sequence). V was clipped by 2 bases and J by 4 bases; unmatched bases: 12. Method: immunoSEQ multiplex PCR; TCRdb's copy keeps in-frame clones and lacks some. This sample carries 60,000 to 75,000 clones, about 78% of them seen once, and the ten largest clones take around 0.58%. Study-wide results and caveats: Of 150 to 200 reported CMV TCRbeta sequences, 55 to 80 were found in memory CD4+ repertoires.

Single viable CD3+CD4+CD8-CD45RO+ cells were sorted as the memory CD4+ T cells. CD4+ T cells were isolated by positive magnetic selection. V gene TRBV30 combines with J gene TRBJ2-7, with 15 bases fitting TRBD2. The sequencing input was memory CD4+ T cells from blood. This TCR was recovered from an adult in good health and CMV-seronegative. Some clones in this sample may be carry-over from other donors' samples. The CDR3 is CAWSRYPGTSGRSYEQYF. The CDR3 DNA reads as TGTGCCTGGAGTCGGTACCCCGGGACTAGCGGGAGGAGTTACGAGCAGTACTTC.